Presented here are 13 T cell receptor beta chains from one specimen sequenced in a study of CD4 T cells in relation to SARS-CoV-2 and coronaviruses. No antigen is known for these receptors. The protocol was immunoSEQ multiplex PCR, while the TCRdb copy is restricted to in-frame clones and leaves out a portion. The table lists tens of thousands of clones, about 80% of them singletons, with around an eighth in the top ten. Unexposed donor CD4+ T cells date from about 2011-2018, before the COVID-19 pandemic. After more than eight days of culture, CD4+ T cells were isolated. The material sequenced was CD4+ T cells from PBMCs, cultured in vitro. These receptors came from a human donor in good health.

This rearrangement joins TRBV20-1 to TRBJ1-5; perhaps TRBD1 as D (6 bases). The CDR3 sequence is 13 residues long. The V gene lost 3 bases and the J gene lost 7 bases, with 13 bases spanning the gap. Germline V CDR1 and CDR2: DFQATT, SNEGSKA (reference sequence). Here the CDR3 reads CSASPGDGQPQHF. The DNA of the CDR3 is TGCAGTGCTAGTCCAGGGGATGGACAGCCCCAGCATTTT.

This clone is large within its sample. The chain joins TRBV6-5 to TRBJ1-1, with 8 bases lining up with TRBD1. The ends lost 6 bases at V and 5 bases at J; junction bases unmatched: 11. Looked up from germline, CDR1 is MNHEY and CDR2 is SVGAGI. The CDR3 loop spans 15 amino acids. The CDR3 loop reads CASSDRGQGLTEAFF. The CDR3, as DNA: TGTGCCAGCAGCGACAGAGGACAGGGTCTGACTGAAGCTTTCTTT.

The chain uses TRBV5-1 and TRBJ2-7, with D possibly called TRBD1 or TRBD2 (5 bases each). This CDR3 contains 15 residues. Trimming stripped 0 bases from V and 5 bases from J, with 15 bases between. The germline gives CDR1 SGHRS, CDR2 YFSETQ. Written as DNA, the CDR3 is TGCGCCAGCAGCTTGGCCGGGACCACTGGCAACGAGCAGTACTTC. Amino acid sequence: CASSLAGTTGNEQYF. The full variable domain, its missing parts supplied by reference TRBV5-1 and TRBJ2-7, is KAGVTQTPRYLIKTRGQQVTLSCSPISGHRSVSWYQQTPGQGLQFLFEYFSETQRNKGNFPGRFSGRQFSNSRSEMNVSTLELGDSALYLCASSLAGTTGNEQYFGPGTRLTVT.

The V call is TRBV10-1, the J call TRBJ2-7; the match to TRBD1 covers 9 bases. V gave up 3 bases and J gave up 4 bases; unmatched junction bases: 7. The CDR3 length is 15 residues. The V gene's germline CDR1 is WNHNN and CDR2 SYGVQD (reference sequence). CDR3 bases: TGCGCCAGCAGTGATGGAGGGACAGGGAGGTACGAGCAGTACTTC. This sequence encodes CASSDGGTGRYEQYF.

The J gene is TRBJ1-1, the V gene TRBV30; D perhaps matches TRBD1 (6 bases). In germline, CDR1 is GTSNPN, CDR2 SVGIG (reference sequence). The CDR3 runs to 13 residues. V lost 3 bases to trimming and J lost 4 bases, with 12 bases between them. The CDR3 DNA reads TGTGCCTGGAGGACAGGTCTGGGCACTGAAGCTTTCTTT. It specifies CAWRTGLGTEAFF.

V usage is TRBV5-1 and J usage is TRBJ1-6; TRBD1 aligns across 10 bases. CDR3 size: 17 residues. The germline CDR1 and CDR2 sequences are SGHRS and YFSETQ. The junction had 8 bases not matched to a gene; V was cut back by 0 bases and J by 8 bases. The CDR3 loop reads CASSLAGTGASDSPLHF. CDR3 bases: TGCGCCAGCAGCTTGGCCGGGACAGGGGCTTCGGATTCACCCCTCCACTTT.

The chain combines TRBV5-1 with TRBJ2-1; 11 bases map to TRBD2. V gave up 3 bases and J gave up 7 bases; unmatched junction bases: 3. Germline values: CDR1 SGHRS, CDR2 YFSETQ. The CDR3 has 14 residues. The CDR3 region is CASSSGTSGNEQFF. CDR3 in DNA: TGCGCCAGCAGCTCCGGGACTAGCGGTAATGAGCAGTTCTTC.

The rearrangement uses TRBV11-2 and TRBJ2-4; either TRBD1 or TRBD2 may supply D (5 bases each). The germline gives CDR1 SGHAT, CDR2 FQNNGV. V was cut by 5 bases and J by 9 bases, with 14 bases left in between. The CDR3 length is 13 residues. CDR3 protein: CASSRDPGSIQYF. In nucleotides, the CDR3 is TGTGCCAGCAGCAGGGACCCAGGGAGCATTCAGTACTTC.

This sequence joins TRBV28 and TRBJ2-1; 13 bases align to TRBD2. The germline V gene has CDR1 MDHEN and CDR2 SYDVKM. After removal of 3 bases from V and 9 bases from J, the junction contained 5 bases not matched to a gene. CDR3 size: 15 residues. CDR3 residues: CASSFFTSGRAEQFF. CDR3 nucleotides: TGTGCCAGCAGTTTCTTTACTAGCGGGAGGGCTGAGCAGTTCTTC.

The V and J genes are TRBV27 and TRBJ1-1; 9 bases fit TRBD1. Germline V gene sequence: CDR1 MNHEY, CDR2 SMNVEV (reference sequence). V shed 6 bases, J shed 11 bases, and the junction held 10 bases outside the gene matches. The CDR3 length is 13 residues. The CDR3 DNA follows: TGTGCCAGCAGGAGCCCATACAGGGGGCATGCTTTCTTT. Translated: CASRSPYRGHAFF.

The sample holds one count of this clone. The rearrangement joins TRBV4-1 to TRBJ2-3, with 16 bases identical to TRBD2. Germline assignment: CDR1 MGHRA and CDR2 YSYEKL. With 4 bases clipped from V and 2 bases from J, the junction kept 9 bases outside the gene matches. This CDR3 spans 19 amino acids. The CDR3 coding sequence is TGCGCCAGCAGCCCGGGACTAGCGGGAGGGACACGCTACACAGATACGCAGTATTTT. It yields the protein CASSPGLAGGTRYTDTQYF.

The genes are TRBV3-1 (or the pseudogene TRBV3-2) and TRBJ2-7, with TRBD2 identical over 14 bases. The CDR3 totals 16 residues. V lost 4 bases and J lost 6; bases outside the gene matches: 8. Germline V gene sequence: CDR1 LGHDT, CDR2 YNNKEL (reference sequence). Here the CDR3 reads CASSLSGLAGVREQYF. In DNA, the CDR3 is TGTGCCAGCAGCCTTTCGGGACTAGCGGGAGTTCGCGAGCAGTACTTC.

This chain uses TRBV5-1 with TRBJ2-7; D not certain. CDR3 length: 15 residues. Trimming removed 0 bases from V and 3 bases from J, with 13 bases in between. Germline CDR1 is SGHRS and CDR2 is YFSETQ. The CDR3 nucleotides are TGCGCCAGCAGCTTGGGATTAAGGGTCAACTACGAGCAGTACTTC. As protein: CASSLGLRVNYEQYF.